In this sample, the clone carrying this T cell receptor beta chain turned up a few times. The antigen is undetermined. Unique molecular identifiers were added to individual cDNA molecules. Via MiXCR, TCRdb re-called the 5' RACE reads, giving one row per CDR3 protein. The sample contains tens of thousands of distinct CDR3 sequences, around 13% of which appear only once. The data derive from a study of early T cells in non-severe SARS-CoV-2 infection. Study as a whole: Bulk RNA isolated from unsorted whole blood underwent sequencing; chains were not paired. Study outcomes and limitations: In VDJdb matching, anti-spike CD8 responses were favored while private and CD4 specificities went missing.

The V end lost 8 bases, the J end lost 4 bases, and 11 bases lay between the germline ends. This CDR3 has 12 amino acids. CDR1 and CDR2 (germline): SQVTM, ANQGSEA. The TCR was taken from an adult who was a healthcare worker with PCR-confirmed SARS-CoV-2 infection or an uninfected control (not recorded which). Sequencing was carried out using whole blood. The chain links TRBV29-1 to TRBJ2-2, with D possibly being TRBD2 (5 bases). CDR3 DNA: TGCAGCCCTGGCGGGTCCACCGGGGAGCTGTTTTTT. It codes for CSPGGSTGELFF.